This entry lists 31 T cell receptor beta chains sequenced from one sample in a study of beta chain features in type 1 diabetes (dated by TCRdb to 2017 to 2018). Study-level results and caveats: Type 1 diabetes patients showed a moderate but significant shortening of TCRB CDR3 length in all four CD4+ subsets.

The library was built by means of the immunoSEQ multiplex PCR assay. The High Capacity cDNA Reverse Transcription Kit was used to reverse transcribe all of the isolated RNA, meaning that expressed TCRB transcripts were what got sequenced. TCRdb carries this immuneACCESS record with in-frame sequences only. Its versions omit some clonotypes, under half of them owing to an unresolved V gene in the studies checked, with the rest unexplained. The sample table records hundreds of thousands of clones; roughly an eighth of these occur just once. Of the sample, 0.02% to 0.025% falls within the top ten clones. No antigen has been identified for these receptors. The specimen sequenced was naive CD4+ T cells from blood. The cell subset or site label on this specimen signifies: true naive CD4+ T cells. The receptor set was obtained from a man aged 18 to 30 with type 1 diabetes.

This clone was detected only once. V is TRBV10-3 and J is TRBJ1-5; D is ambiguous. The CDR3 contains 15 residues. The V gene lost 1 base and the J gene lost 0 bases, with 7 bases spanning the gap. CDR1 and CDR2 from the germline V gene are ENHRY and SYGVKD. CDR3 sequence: CAISEYGDSNQPQHF. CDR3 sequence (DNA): TGTGCCATCAGTGAGTACGGAGATAGCAATCAGCCCCAGCATTTT.

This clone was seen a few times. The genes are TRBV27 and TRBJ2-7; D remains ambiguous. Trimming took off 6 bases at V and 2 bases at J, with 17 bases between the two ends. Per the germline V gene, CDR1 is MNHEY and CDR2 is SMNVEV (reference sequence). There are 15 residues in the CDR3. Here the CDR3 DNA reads TGTGCCAGCAGCCGAACCCGGACGCAGCCCTACGAGCAGTACTTC. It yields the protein CASSRTRTQPYEQYF.

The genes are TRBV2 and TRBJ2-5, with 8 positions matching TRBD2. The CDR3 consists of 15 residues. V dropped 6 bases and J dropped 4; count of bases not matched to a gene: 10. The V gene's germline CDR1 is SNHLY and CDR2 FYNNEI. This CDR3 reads CASRGLTSGVETQYF. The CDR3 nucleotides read TGTGCCAGCAGGGGCCTCACTAGCGGAGTAGAGACCCAGTACTTC.

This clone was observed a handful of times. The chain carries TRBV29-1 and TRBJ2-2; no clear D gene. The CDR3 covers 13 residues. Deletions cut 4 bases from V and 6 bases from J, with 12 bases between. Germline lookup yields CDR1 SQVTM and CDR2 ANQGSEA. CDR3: CSVGVTRSGELFF. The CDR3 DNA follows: TGCAGCGTTGGAGTGACCCGGTCCGGGGAGCTGTTTTTT.

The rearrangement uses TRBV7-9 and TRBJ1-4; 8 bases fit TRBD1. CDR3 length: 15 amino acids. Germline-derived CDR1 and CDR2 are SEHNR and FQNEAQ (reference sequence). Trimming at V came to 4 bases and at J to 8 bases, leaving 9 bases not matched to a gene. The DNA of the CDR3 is TGTGCCAGCAGCTCCCAGGGGGCGCGACGGGAAAAACTGTTTTTT. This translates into CASSSQGARREKLFF.

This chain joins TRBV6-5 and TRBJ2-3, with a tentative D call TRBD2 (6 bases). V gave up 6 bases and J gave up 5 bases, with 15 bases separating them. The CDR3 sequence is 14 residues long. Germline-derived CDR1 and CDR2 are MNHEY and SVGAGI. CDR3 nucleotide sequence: TGTGCCAGCAGCCGGGACTCCCAGGGAGATACGCAGTATTTT. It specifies CASSRDSQGDTQYF.

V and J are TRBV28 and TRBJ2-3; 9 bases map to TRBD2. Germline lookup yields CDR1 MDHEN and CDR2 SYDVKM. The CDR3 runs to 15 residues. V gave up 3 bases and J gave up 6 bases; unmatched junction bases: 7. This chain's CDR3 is CASSFSGGTADTQYF. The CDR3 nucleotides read TGTGCCAGCAGTTTTAGCGGGGGAACCGCGGATACGCAGTATTTT.

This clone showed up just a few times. CDR3 loop: CATSTASTGELFF. CDR3 in DNA: TGTGCCACCAGCACCGCTAGCACCGGGGAGCTGTTTTTT. The chain combines TRBV15 with TRBJ2-2; D gene ambiguous. V dropped 4 bases and J dropped 4 bases, with 7 bases sitting between them. The CDR3 runs 13 residues. Looked up from germline, CDR1 is LNHNV and CDR2 is YYDKDF (reference sequence).

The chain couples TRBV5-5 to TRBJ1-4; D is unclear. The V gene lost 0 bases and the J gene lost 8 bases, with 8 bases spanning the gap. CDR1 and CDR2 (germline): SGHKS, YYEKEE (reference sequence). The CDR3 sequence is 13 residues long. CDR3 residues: CASSLGPREKLFF. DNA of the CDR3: TGTGCCAGCAGCTTGGGACCCCGGGAAAAACTGTTTTTT.

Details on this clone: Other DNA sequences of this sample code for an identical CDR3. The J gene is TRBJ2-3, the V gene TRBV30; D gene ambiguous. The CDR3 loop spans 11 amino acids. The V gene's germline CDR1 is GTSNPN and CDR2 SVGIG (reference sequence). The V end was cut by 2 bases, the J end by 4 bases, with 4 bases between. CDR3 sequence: CAWSSADTQYF. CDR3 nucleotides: TGTGCCTGGAGTTCGGCAGATACGCAGTATTTT. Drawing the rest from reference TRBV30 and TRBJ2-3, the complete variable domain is SQTIHQWPATLVQPVGSPLSLECTVEGTSNPNLYWYRQAAGRGLQLLFYSVGIGQISSEVPQNLSASRPQDRQFILSSKKLLLSDSGFYLCAWSSADTQYFGPGTRLTVL.

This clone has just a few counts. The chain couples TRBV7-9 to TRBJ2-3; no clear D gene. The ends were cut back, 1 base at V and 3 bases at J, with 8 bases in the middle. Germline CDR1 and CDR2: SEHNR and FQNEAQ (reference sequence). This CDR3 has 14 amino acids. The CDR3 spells CASSLGGWTDTQYF. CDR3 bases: TGTGCCAGCAGCTTAGGGGGATGGACAGATACGCAGTATTTT.

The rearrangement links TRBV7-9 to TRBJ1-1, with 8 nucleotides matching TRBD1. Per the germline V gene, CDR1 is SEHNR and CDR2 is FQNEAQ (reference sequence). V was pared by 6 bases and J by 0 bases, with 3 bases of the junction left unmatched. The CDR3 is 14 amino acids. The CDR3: CASRLGQVNTEAFF. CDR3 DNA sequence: TGTGCCAGCAGGTTGGGACAGGTGAACACTGAAGCTTTCTTT.

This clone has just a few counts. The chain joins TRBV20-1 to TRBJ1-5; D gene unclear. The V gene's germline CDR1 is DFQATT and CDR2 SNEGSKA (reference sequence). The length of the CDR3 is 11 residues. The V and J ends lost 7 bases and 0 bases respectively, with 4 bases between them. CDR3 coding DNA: TGCAGTGTGCTTAGCAATCAGCCCCAGCATTTT. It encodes CSVLSNQPQHF.

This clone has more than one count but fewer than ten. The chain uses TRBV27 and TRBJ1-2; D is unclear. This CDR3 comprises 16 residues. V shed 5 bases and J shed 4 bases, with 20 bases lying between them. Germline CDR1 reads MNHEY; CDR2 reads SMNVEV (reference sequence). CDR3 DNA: TGTGCCAGCAGTGCTCGGTTGAGGAACCCTCTCTATGGCTACACCTTC. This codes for CASSARLRNPLYGYTF.

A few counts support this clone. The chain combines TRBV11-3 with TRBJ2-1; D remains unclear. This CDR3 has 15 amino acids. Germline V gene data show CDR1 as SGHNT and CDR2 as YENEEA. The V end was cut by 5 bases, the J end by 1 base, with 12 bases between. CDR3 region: CASSPSAESYNEQFF. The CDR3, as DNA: TGTGCCAGCAGCCCTTCGGCTGAATCCTACAATGAGCAGTTCTTC.

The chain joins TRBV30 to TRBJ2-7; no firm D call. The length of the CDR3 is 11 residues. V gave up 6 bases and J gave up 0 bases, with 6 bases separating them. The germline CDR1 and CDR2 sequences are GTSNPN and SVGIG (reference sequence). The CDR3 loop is CACESSYEQYF. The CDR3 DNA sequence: TGTGCCTGTGAGAGCTCCTACGAGCAGTACTTC. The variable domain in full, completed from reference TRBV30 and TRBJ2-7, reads SQTIHQWPATLVQPVGSPLSLECTVEGTSNPNLYWYRQAAGRGLQLLFYSVGIGQISSEVPQNLSASRPQDRQFILSSKKLLLSDSGFYLCACESSYEQYFGPGTRLTVT.

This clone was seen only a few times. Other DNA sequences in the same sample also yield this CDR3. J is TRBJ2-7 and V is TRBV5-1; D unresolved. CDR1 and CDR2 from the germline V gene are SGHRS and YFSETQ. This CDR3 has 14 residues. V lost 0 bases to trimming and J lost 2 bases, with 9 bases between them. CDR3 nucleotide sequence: TGCGCCAGCAGCTTGGGTGGTACCACCTACGAGCAGTACTTC. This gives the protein CASSLGGTTYEQYF.

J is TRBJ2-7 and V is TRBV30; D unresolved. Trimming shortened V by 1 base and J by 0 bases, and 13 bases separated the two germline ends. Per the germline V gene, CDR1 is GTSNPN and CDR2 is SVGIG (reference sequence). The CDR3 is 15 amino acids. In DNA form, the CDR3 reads TGTGCCTGGAGTGGAGGCGCGGTCCACTCCTACGAGCAGTACTTC. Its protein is CAWSGGAVHSYEQYF.

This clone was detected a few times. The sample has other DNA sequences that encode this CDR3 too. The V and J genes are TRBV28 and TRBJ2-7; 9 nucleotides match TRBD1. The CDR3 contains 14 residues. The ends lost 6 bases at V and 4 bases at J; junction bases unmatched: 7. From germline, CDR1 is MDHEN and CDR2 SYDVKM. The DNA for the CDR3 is TGTGCCAGCAGCTCCGGGACAGGGTTTTACGAGCAGTACTTC. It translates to CASSSGTGFYEQYF.

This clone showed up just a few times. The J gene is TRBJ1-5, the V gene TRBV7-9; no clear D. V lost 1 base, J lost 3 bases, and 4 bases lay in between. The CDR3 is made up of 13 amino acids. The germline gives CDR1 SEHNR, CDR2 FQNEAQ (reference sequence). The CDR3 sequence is CASSLGANQPQHF. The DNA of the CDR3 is TGTGCCAGCAGCTTAGGGGCCAATCAGCCCCAGCATTTT.

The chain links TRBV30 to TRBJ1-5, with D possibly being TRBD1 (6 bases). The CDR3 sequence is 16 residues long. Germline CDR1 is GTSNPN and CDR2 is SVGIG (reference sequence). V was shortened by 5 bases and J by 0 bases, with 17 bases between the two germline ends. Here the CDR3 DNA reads TGTGCCTGGGGAACCGGGACATCAACTAGCAATCAGCCCCAGCATTTT. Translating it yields CAWGTGTSTSNQPQHF.

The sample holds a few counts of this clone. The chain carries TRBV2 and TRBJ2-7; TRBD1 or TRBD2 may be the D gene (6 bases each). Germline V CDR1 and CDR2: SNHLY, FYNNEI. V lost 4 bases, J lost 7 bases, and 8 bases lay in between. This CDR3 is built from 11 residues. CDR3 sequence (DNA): TGTGCCAGCAGTGGAGGGGGGGAGCAGTACTTC. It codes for CASSGGGEQYF.

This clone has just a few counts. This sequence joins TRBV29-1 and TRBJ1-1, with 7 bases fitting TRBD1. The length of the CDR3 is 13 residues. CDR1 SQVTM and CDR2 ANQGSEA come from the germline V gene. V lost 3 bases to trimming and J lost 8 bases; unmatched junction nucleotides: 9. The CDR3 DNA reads TGCAGCGTTGATCAGGGGGTCTCTGCCGAAGCTTTCTTT. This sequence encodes CSVDQGVSAEAFF.

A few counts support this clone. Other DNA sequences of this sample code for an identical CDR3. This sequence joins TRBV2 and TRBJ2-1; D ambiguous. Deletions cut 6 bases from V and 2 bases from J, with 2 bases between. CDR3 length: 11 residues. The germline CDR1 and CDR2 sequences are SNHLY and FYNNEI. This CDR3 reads CASSPYNEQFF. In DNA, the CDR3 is TGTGCCAGCAGCCCCTACAATGAGCAGTTCTTC.

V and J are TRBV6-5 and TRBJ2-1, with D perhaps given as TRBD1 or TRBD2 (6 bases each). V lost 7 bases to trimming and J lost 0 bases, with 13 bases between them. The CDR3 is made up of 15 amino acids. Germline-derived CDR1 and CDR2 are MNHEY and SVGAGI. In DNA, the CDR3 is TGTGCCAGCACCTTACAGGGAGGCTCCTACAATGAGCAGTTCTTC. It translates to CASTLQGGSYNEQFF.

CDR3 nucleotides: TGTGCCTGGAGTGACCTCCCAGGTGTTAAAGAAAAACTGTTTTTT. It specifies CAWSDLPGVKEKLFF. V is TRBV30 and J is TRBJ1-4, with D unresolved. Germline V gene lookup returns CDR1 GTSNPN and CDR2 SVGIG (reference sequence). Trimming took off 1 base at V and 8 bases at J, with 17 bases between the two ends. The CDR3 spans 15 residues.

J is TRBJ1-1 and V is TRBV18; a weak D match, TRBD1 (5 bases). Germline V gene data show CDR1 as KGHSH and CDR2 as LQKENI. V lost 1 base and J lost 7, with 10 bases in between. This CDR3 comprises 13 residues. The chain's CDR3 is CASSPQAGIEAFF. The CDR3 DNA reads TGTGCCAGCTCACCACAGGCAGGGATTGAAGCTTTCTTT.

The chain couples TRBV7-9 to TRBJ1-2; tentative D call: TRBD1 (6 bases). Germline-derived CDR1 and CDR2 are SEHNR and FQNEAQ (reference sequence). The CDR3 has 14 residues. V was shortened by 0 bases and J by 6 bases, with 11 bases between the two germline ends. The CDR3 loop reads CASSLAQGWDGYTF. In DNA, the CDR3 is TGTGCCAGCAGCTTAGCGCAGGGGTGGGATGGCTACACCTTC. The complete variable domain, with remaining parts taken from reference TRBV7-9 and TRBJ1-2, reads DTGVSQNPRHKITKRGQNVTFRCDPISEHNRLYWYRQTLGQGPEFLTYFQNEAQLEKSRLLSDRFSAERPKGSFSTLEIQRTEQGDSAMYLCASSLAQGWDGYTFGSGTRLTVV.

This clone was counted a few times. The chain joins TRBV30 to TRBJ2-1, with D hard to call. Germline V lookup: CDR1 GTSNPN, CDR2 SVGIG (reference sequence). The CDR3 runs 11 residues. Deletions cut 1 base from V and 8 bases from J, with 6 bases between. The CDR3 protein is CAWSDNHEQFF. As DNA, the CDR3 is TGTGCCTGGAGTGACAACCATGAGCAGTTCTTC.

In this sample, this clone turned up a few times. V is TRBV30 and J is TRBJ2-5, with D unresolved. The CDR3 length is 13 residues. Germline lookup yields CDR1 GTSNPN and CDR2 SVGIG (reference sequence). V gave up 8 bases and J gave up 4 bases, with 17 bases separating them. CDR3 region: CARSGFGSETQYF. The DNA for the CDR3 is TGTGCCCGCAGTGGTTTTGGATCAGAGACCCAGTACTTC.

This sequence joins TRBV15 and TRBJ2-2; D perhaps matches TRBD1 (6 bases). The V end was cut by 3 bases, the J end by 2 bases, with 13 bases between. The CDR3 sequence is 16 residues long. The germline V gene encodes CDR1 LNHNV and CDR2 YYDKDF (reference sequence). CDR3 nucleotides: TGTGCCACCAGCAGGCCTCCGGGACACAACACCGGGGAGCTGTTTTTT. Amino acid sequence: CATSRPPGHNTGELFF.